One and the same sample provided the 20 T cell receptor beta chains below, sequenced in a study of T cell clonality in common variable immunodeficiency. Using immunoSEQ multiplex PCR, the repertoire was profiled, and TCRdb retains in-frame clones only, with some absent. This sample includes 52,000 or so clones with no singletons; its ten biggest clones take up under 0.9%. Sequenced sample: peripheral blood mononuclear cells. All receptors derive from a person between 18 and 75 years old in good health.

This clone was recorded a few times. Incomplete CDR3 DNA: TGTGCCAGCAGCTTTGGGGGGAGTAGCACAGATACC. Translation gives CASSFGGSSTDT. The CDR3 in full is CASSFGGSSTDTYTF. The rearrangement links TRBV7-2 to TRBJ1-2; the D gene is possibly TRBD1 (5 bases). The sequence runs out 3 residues before the end of the CDR3; the remainder is reconstructed from the germline J gene. Per germline, CDR1 SGHTA and CDR2 FQGNSA. This CDR3 is built from 15 residues.

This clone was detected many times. This chain's CDR3 is CASREGLGGYNEQFF. The sequenced part of the CDR3 DNA is TGTGCCAGCAGGGAGGGACTCGGCGGGTACAATGAG. The chain is built from TRBV7-2 and TRBJ2-1, with D tentatively TRBD2 (6 bases). The read halts 3 residues ahead of the CDR3 end, with the missing end drawn from the germline J gene. V was trimmed by 6 bases and J by 4 bases, leaving 16 bases between them. The CDR3 contains 15 residues. From germline, CDR1 is SGHTA and CDR2 FQGNSA.

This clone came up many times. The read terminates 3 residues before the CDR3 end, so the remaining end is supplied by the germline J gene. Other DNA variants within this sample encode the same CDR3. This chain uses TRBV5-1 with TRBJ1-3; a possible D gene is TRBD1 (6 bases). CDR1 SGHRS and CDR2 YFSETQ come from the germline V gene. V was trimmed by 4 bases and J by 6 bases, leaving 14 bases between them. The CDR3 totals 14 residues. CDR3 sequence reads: CASSLQGGENTIYF. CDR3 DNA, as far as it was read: TGCGCCAGCAGCCTACAGGGTGGGGAAAACACC. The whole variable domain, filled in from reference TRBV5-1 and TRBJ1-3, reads KAGVTQTPRYLIKTRGQQVTLSCSPISGHRSVSWYQQTPGQGLQFLFEYFSETQRNKGNFPGRFSGRQFSNSRSEMNVSTLELGDSALYLCASSLQGGENTIYFGEGSWLTVV.

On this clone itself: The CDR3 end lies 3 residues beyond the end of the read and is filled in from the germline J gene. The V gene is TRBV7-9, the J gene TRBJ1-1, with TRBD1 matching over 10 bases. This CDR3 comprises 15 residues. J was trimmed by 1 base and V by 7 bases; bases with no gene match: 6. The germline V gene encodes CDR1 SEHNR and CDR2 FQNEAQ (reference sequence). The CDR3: CASTVTGGRNTEAFF. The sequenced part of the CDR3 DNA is TGTGCCAGCACTGTGACAGGGGGCAGGAACACTGAA.

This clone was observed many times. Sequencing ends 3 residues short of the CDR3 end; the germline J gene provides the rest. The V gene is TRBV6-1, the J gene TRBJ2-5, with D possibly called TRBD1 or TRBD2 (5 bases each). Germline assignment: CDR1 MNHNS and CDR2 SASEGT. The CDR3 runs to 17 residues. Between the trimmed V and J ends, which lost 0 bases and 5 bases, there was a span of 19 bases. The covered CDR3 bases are TGTGCCAGCAGTGAAGCGCAGGGTCTGGCACGAGGGGAGACC. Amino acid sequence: CASSEAQGLARGET. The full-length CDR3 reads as CASSEAQGLARGETQYF.

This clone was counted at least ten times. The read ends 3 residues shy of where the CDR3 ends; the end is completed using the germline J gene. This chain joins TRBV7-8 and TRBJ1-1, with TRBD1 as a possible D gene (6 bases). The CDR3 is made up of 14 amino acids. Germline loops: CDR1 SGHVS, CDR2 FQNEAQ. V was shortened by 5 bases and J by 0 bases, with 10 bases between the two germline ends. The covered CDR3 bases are TGTGCCAGCAGCGAACAGGGCATGAACACTGAA. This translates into CASSEQGMNTE. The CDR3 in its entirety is CASSEQGMNTEAFF.

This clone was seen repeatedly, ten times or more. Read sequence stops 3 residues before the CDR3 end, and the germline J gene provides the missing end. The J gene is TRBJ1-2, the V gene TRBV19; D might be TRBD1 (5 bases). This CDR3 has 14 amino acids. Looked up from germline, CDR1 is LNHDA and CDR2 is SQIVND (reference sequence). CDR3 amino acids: CASSMPRVNRGYTF. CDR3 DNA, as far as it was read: TGTGCCAGTAGTATGCCCAGGGTGAATAGGGGC.

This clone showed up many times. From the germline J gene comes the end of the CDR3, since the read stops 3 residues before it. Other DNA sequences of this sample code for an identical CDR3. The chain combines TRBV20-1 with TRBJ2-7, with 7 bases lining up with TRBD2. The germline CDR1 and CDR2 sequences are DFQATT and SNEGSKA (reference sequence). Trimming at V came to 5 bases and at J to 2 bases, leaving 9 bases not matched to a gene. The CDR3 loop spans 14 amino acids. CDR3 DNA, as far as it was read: TGCAGTGCTGTGACTAGTGGGAGGGCCTACGAG. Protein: CSAVTSGRAYE. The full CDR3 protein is CSAVTSGRAYEQYF.

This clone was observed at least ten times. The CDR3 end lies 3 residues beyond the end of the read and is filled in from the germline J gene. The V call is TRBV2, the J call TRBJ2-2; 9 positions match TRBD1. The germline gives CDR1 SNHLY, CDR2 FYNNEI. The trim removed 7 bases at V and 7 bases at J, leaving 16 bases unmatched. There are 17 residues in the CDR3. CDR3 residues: CASNGILIDRGNGELFF. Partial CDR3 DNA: TGTGCCAGCAACGGGATTCTCATAGACAGGGGGAACGGGGAG.

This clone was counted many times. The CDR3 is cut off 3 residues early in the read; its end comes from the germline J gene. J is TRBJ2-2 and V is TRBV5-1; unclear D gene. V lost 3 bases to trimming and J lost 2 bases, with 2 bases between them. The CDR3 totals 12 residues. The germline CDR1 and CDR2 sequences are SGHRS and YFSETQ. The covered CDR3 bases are TGCGCCAGCAGCTCAAACACCGGGGAG. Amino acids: CASSSNTGE. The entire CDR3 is CASSSNTGELFF.

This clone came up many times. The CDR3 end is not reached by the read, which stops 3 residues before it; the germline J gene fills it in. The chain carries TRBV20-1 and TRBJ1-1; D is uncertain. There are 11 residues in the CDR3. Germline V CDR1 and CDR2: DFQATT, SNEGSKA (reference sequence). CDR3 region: CSARDLGAAFF. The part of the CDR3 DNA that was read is TGCAGTGCTAGAGATCTCGGTGCG.

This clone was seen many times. CDR3 amino acids: CASSQRVLGQNTEAFF. CDR3 DNA, as far as it was read: TGTGCCAGTAGCCAGAGGGTGCTGGGGCAGAACACTGAA. The chain joins TRBV19 to TRBJ1-1, with D maybe TRBD1 (5 bases). Coverage ceases 3 residues before the CDR3 finishes, and the germline J gene fills in the end. CDR1 is LNHDA, CDR2 SQIVND, per germline (reference sequence). The V and J ends lost 6 bases and 1 base respectively, with 18 bases between them. The CDR3 is 16 amino acids.

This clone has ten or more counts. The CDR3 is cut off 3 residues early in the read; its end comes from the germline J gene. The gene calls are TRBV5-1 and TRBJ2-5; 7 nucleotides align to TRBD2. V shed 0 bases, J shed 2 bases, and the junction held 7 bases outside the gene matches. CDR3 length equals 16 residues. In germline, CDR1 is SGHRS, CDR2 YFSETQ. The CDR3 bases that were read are TGCGCCAGCAGCTTGGGTCCACTAGCGTCGCAAGAGACC. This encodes CASSLGPLASQET. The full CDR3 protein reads CASSLGPLASQETQYF.

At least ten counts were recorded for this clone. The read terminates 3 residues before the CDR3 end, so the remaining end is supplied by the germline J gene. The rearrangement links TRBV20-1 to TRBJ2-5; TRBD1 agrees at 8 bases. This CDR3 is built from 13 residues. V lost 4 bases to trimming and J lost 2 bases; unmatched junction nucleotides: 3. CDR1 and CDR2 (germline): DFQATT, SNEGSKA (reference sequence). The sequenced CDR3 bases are TGCAGTGCTATACAGGGGGGACAAGAGACC. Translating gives CSAIQGGQET. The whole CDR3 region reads CSAIQGGQETQYF.

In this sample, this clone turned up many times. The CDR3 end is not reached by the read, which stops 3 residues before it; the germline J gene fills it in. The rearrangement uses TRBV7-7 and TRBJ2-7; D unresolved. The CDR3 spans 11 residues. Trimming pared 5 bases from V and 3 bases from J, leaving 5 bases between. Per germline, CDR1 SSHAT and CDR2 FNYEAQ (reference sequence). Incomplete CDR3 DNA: TGTGCCAGCAGCCATTGCTACGAG. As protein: CASSHCYE. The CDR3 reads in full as CASSHCYEQYF.

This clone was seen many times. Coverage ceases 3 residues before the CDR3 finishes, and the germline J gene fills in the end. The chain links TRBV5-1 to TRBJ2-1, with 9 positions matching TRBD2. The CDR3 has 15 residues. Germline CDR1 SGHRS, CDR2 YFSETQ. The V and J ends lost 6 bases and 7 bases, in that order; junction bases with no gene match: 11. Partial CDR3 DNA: TGCGCCAGCAAGTCCGGACTAGCGCTTCGGAATGAG. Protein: CASKSGLALRNE. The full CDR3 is CASKSGLALRNEQFF. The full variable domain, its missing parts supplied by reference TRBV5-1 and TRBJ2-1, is KAGVTQTPRYLIKTRGQQVTLSCSPISGHRSVSWYQQTPGQGLQFLFEYFSETQRNKGNFPGRFSGRQFSNSRSEMNVSTLELGDSALYLCASKSGLALRNEQFFGPGTRLTVL.

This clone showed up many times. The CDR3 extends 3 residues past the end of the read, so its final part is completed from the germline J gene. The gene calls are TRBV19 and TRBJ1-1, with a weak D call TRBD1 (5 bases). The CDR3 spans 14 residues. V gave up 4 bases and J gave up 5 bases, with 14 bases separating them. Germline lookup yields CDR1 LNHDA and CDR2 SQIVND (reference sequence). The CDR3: CASSTTGEGTEAFF. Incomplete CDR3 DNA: TGTGCCAGTAGTACCACGGGGGAAGGGACTGAA.

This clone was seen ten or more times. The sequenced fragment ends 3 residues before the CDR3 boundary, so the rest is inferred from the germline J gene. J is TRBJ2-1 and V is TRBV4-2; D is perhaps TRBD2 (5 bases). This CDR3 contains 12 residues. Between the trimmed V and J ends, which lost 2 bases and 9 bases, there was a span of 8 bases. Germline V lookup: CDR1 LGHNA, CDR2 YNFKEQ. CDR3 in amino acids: CASSQTSGEQFF. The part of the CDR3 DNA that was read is TGTGCCAGCAGCCAAACAAGCGGTGAG.

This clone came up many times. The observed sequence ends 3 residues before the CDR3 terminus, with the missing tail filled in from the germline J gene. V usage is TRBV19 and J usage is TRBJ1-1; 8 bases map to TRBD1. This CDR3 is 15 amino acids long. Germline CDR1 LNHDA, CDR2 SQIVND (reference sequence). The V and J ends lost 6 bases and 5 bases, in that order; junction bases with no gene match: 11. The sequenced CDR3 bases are TGTGCCAGTAGGATCTCGACAGGGGAAGGGACTGAA. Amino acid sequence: CASRISTGEGTE. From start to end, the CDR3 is CASRISTGEGTEAFF.

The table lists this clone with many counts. The CDR3 DNA, read in part, is TGTGCCAGCAGCCCGGGGGGGAGCACAGATACG. Amino acids: CASSPGGSTDT. Given in full, the CDR3 is CASSPGGSTDTQYF. The chain has TRBV7-3 and TRBJ2-3; 8 bases are a match to TRBD2. Sequencing ends 3 residues short of the CDR3 end; the germline J gene provides the rest. Germline-derived CDR1 and CDR2 are SGHTA and FQGTGA. V shed 5 bases and J 0 bases; nucleotides not matched to a gene: 1. The CDR3 consists of 14 residues.